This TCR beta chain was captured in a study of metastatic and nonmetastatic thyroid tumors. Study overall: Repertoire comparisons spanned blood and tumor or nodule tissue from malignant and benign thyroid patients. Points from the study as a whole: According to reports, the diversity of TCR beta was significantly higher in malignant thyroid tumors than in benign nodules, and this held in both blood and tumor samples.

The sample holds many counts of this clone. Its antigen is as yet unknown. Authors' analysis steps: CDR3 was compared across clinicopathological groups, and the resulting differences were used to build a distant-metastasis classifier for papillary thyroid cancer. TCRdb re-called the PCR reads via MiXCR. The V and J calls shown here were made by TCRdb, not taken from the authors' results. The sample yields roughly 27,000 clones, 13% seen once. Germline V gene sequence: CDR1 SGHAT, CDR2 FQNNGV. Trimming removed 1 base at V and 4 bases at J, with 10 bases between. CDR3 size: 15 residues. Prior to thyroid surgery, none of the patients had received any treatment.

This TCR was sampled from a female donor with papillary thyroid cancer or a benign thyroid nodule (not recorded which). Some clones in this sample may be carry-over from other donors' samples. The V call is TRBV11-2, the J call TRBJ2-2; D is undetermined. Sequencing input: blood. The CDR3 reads CASSLVSSGTGELFF. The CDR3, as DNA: TGTGCCAGCAGCTTAGTATCGTCGGGCACCGGGGAGCTGTTTTTT.